The T cell receptor (beta chain) under discussion was sequenced for a study of CD8 T cells in Susac syndrome. RNA totalling roughly 0.45 to 1 ug underwent reverse transcription with random hexamers. TCRdb reprocessed the immunoSEQ multiplex PCR reads with MiXCR, giving one entry per CDR3 protein. The sample has about 110,000 distinct CDR3 sequences, roughly 94% seen once. Trimming removed 4 bases at V and 4 bases at J, with 4 bases between. The germline gives CDR1 MGHDK, CDR2 SYGVNS. The CDR3 has 11 residues. The TCR comes from a human donor with Susac syndrome. The V call is TRBV25-1, the J call TRBJ1-1, with D unclear. The sequenced sample consisted of CD8+ T cells from PBMCs. CDR3 sequence (DNA): TGTGCCAGCAGTGTGGGCACTGAAGCTTTCTTT. Translation gives CASSVGTEAFF.